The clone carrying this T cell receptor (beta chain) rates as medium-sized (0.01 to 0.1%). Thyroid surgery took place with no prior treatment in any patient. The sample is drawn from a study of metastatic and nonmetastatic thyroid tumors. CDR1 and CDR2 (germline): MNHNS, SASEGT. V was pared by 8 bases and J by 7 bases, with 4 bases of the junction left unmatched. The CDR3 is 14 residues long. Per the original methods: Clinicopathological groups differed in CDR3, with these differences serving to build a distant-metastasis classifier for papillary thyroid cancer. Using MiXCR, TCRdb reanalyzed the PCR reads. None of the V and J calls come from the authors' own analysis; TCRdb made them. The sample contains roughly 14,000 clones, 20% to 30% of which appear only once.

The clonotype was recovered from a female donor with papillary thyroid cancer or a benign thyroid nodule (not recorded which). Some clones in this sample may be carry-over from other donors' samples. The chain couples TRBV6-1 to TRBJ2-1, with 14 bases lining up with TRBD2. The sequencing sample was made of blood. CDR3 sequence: CASSGLAGVNEQFF. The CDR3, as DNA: TGTGCCAGCTCGGGACTAGCGGGAGTAAATGAGCAGTTCTTC.